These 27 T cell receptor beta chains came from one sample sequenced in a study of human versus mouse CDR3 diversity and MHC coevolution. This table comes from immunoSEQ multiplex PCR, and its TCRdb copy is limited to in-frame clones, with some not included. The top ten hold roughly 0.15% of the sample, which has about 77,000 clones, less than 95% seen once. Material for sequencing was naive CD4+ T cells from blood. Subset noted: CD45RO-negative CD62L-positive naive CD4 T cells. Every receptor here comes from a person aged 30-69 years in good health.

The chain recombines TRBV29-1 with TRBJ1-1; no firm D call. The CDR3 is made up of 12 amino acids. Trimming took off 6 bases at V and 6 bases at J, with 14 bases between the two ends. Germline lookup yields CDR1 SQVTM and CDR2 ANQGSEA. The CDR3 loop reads CSVALTQAEAFF. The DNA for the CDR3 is TGCAGCGTCGCCCTAACCCAGGCTGAAGCTTTCTTT.

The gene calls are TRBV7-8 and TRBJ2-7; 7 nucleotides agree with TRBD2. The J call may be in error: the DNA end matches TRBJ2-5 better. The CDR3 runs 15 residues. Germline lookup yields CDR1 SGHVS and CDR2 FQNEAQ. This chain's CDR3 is CASSHPGTIQETQYF. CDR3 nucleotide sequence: TGTGCCAGCAGCCATCCCGGGACTATACAAGAGACCCAGTACTTC.

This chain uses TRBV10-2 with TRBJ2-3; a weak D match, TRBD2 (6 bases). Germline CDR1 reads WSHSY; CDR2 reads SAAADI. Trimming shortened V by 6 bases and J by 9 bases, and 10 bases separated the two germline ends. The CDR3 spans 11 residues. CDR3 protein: CASRTGDTQYF. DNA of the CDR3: TGCGCCAGCAGAACGGGAGACACGCAGTATTTT.

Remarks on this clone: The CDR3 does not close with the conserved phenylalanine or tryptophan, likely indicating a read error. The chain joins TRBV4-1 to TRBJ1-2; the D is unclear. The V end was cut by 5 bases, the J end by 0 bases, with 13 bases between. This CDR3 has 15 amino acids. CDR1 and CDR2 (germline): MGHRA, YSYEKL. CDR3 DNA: TGCGCCAGCAGCGATGGCATGGCAGCTAACTATGGCTACACCCTC. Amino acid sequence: CASSDGMAANYGYTL.

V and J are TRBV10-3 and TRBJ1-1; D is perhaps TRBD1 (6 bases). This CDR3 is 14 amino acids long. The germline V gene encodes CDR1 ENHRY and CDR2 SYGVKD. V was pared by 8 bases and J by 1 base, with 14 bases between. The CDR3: CAISRGQTNTEAFF. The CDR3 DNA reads TGTGCCATCTCCCGGGGACAAACGAACACTGAAGCTTTCTTT.

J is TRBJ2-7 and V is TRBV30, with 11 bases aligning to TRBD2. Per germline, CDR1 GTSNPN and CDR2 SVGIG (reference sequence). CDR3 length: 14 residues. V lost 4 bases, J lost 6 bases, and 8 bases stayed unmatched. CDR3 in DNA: TGTGCCTGGAAGGGACTAGCGGATGCCTTCGAGCAGTACTTC. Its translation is CAWKGLADAFEQYF.

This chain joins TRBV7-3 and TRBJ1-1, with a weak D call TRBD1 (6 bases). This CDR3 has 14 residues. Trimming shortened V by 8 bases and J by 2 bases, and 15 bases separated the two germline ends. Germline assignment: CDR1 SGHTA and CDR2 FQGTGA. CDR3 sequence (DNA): TGTGCCAGCTCCTATTGGGGGCTCAACACTGAAGCTTTCTTT. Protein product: CASSYWGLNTEAFF.

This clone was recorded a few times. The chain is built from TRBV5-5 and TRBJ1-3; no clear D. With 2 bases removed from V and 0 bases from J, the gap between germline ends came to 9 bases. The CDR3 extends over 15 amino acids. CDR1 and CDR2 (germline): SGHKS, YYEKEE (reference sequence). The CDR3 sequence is CASSFQAGSGNTIYF. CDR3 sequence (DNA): TGTGCCAGCAGCTTCCAGGCCGGCTCTGGAAACACCATATATTTT.

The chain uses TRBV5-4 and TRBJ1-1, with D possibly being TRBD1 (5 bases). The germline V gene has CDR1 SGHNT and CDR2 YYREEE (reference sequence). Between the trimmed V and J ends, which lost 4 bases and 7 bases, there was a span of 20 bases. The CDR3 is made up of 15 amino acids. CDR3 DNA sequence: TGTGCCAGCAGCCCCCGAGGGGAGGGTGAGGGTGAAGCTTTCTTT. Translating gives CASSPRGEGEGEAFF.

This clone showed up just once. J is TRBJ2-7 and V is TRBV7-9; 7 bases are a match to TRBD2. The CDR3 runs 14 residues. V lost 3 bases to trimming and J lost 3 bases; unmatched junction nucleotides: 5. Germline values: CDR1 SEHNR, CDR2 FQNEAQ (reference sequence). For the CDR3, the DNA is TGTGCCAGCAGCTTGGGGGGAGGGAGCTACGAGCAGTACTTC. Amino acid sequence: CASSLGGGSYEQYF. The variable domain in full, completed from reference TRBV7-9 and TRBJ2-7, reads DTGVSQNPRHKITKRGQNVTFRCDPISEHNRLYWYRQTLGQGPEFLTYFQNEAQLEKSRLLSDRFSAERPKGSFSTLEIQRTEQGDSAMYLCASSLGGGSYEQYFGPGTRLTVT.

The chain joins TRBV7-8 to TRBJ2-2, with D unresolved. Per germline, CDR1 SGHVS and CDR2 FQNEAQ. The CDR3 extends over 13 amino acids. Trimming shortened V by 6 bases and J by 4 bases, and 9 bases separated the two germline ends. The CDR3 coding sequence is TGTGCCAGCAGACCTAGGTTCACCGGGGAGCTGTTTTTT. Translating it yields CASRPRFTGELFF.

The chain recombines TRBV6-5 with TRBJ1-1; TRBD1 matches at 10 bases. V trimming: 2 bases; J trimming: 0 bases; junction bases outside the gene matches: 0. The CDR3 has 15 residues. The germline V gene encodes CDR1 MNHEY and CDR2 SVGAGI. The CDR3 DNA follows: TGTGCCAGCAGTTACGGGACAGGGGTGAACACTGAAGCTTTCTTT. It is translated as CASSYGTGVNTEAFF.

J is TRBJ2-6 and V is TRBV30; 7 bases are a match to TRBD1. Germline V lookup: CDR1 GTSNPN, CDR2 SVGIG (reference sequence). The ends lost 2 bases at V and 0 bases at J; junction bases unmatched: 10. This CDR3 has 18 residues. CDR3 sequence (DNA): TGTGCCTGGAGTCTGCCCGGGACAGTAACCTCTGGGGCCAACGTCCTGACTTTC. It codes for CAWSLPGTVTSGANVLTF. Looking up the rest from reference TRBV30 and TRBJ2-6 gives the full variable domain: SQTIHQWPATLVQPVGSPLSLECTVEGTSNPNLYWYRQAAGRGLQLLFYSVGIGQISSEVPQNLSASRPQDRQFILSSKKLLLSDSGFYLCAWSLPGTVTSGANVLTFGAGSRLTVL.

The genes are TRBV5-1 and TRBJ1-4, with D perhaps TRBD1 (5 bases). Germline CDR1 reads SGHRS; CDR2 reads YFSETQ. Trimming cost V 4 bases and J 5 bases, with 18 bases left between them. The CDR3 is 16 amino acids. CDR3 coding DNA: TGCGCCAGCAGCGTCAAACCCGGGACTTCGAATGAAAAACTGTTTTTT. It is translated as CASSVKPGTSNEKLFF.

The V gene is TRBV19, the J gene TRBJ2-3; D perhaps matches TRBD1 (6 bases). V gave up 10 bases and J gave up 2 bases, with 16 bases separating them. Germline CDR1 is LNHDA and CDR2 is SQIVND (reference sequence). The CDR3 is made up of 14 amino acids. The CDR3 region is CATGPTGYTDTQYF. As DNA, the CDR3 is TGTGCCACTGGTCCGACAGGCTACACAGATACGCAGTATTTT. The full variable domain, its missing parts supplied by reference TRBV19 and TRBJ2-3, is DGGITQSPKYLFRKEGQNVTLSCEQNLNHDAMYWYRQDPGQGLRLIYYSQIVNDFQKGDIAEGYSVSREKKESFPLTVTSAQKNPTAFYLCATGPTGYTDTQYFGPGTRLTVL.

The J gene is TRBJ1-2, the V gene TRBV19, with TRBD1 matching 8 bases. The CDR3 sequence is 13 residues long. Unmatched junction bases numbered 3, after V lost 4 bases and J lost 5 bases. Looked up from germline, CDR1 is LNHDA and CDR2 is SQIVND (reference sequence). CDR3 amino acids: CASSTGQGYGYTF. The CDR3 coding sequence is TGTGCCAGTAGTACTGGACAGGGATATGGCTACACCTTC.

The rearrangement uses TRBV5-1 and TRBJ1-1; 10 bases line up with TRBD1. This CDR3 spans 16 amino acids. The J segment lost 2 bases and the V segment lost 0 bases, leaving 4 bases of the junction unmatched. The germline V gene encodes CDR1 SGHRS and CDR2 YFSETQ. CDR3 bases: TGCGCCAGCAGCTTGGGACAGGGGGCTAGAAACACTGAAGCTTTCTTT. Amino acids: CASSLGQGARNTEAFF.

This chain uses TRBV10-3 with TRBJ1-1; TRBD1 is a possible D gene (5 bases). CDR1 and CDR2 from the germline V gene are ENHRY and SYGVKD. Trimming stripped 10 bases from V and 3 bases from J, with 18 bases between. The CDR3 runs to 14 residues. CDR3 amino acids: CATQGGAMDTEAFF. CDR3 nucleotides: TGTGCCACGCAGGGTGGGGCCATGGACACTGAAGCTTTCTTT.

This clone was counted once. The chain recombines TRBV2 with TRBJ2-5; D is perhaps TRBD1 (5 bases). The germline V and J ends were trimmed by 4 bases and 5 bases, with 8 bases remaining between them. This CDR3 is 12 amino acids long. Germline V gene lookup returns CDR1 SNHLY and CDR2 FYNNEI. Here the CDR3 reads CASSAGWETQYF. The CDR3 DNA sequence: TGTGCCAGCAGTGCAGGGTGGGAGACCCAGTACTTC.

Here the CDR3 reads CASSELVAQGPDTQYF. In DNA, the CDR3 is TGCGCCAGCAGTGAGTTGGTAGCCCAGGGCCCAGATACGCAGTATTTT. The rearrangement joins TRBV10-1 to TRBJ2-3, with TRBD1 as a possible D gene (5 bases). The V gene lost 1 base and the J gene lost 4 bases, with 15 bases spanning the gap. The CDR3 loop spans 16 amino acids. From germline, CDR1 is WNHNN and CDR2 SYGVQD (reference sequence).

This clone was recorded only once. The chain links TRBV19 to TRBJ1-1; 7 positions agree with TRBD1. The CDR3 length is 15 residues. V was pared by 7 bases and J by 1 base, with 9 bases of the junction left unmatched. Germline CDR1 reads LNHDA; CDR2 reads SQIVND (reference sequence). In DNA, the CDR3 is TGTGCCAGTACCTCGACAGGGTTAACGAACACTGAAGCTTTCTTT. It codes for CASTSTGLTNTEAFF.

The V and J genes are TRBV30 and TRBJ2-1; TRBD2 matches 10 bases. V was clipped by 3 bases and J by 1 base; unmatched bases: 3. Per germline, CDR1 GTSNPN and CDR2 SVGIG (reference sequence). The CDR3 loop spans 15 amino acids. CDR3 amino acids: CAWSASGSSYNEQFF. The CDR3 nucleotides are TGTGCCTGGAGCGCTAGCGGGAGTTCCTACAATGAGCAGTTCTTC.

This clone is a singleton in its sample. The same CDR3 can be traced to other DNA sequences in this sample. The CDR3 loop reads CASSSGPLLRDRDLRDEKLFF. The CDR3 DNA is TGTGCCAGCAGTTCCGGGCCTTTACTCCGGGACAGGGATCTGAGGGATGAAAAACTGTTTTTT. The chain employs TRBV28 and TRBJ1-4; 9 positions agree with TRBD1. The CDR3 covers 21 residues. J gave up 6 bases and V 4 bases, and 24 bases lay outside the gene matches. Germline lookup yields CDR1 MDHEN and CDR2 SYDVKM.

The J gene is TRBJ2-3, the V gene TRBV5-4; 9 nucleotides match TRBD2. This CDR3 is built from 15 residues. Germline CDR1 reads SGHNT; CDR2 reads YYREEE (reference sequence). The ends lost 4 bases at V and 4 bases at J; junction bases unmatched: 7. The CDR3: CASSLQLAGSDTQYF. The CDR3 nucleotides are TGTGCCAGCAGCCTCCAGCTAGCGGGATCAGATACGCAGTATTTT.

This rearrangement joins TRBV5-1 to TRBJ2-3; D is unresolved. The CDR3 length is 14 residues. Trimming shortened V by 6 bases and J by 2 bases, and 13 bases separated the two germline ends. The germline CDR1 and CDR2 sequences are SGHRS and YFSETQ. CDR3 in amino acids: CASTSPSPTDTQYF. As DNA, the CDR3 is TGCGCCAGCACAAGCCCCTCACCCACAGATACGCAGTATTTT.

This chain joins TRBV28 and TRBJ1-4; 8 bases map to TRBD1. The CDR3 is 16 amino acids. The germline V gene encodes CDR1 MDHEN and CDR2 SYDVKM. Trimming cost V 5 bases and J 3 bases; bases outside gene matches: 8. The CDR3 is CASSPGQGVANEKLFF. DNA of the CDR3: TGTGCCAGCAGTCCTGGACAGGGTGTCGCTAATGAAAAACTGTTTTTT.

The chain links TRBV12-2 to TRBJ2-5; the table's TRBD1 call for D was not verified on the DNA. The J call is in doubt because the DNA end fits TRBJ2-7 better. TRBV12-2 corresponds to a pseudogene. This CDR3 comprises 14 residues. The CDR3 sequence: CASRLAQEDHEQYF. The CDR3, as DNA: TGTGCAAGTCGCTTAGCGCAGGAAGACCACGAGCAGTACTTC.